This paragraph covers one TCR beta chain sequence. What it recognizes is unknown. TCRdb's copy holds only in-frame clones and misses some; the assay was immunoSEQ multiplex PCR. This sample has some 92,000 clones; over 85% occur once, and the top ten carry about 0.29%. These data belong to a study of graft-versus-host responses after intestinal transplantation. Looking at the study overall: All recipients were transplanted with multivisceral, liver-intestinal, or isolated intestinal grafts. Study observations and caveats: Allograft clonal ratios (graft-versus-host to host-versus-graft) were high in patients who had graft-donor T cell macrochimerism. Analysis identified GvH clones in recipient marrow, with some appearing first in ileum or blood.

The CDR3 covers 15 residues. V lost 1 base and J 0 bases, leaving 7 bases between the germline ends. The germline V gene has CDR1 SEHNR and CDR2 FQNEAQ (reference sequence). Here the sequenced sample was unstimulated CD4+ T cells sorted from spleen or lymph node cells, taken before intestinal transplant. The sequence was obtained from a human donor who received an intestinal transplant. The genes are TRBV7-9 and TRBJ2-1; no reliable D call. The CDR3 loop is CASSLEVSSYNEQFF. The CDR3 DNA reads TGTGCCAGCAGCTTAGAAGTCAGCTCCTACAATGAGCAGTTCTTC.